A single TCR beta chain is shown here with its context. This clone occurred many times. Its specific antigen is unknown. No base quality values were provided; no much bigger clone lies one nucleotide off. The germline V gene supplies CDR1 MGHRA and CDR2 YSYEKL. V and J are trimmed by 0 bases and 1 base, and the gene matches miss 12 bases of the junction. The cysteine opens and the phenylalanine closes a CDR3 of 18 amino acids. Only CDR3 DNA remains: 54 bases, in frame from the first base. No patient had received any treatment before thyroid surgery. The study retrospectively analysed patient clinical samples collected from about 2012 to 2018 using T-cell receptor beta sequencing. The library was made by PCR. Sequencing was carried out with an Illumina HiSeq 4000. The TCR beta-chain CDR3 region of each patient was profiled by high-throughput sequencing. The paper's processing steps were these. CDR3 differences across clinicopathological groups were used to build a classifier for discriminating distant-metastatic papillary thyroid cancer patients. To measure repertoire diversity the researchers used the Shannon index, while the Morisita-Horn index served to gauge how similar the tumor and blood repertoires were. TCRdb trimmed the raw reads at Q25, called clones with MiXCR and kept productive beta chains. TCRdb's processing, not the authors', yielded these V and J calls. For this sample there are 15,000 to 20,000 clones; under 30% appear just once. Of the sample, around 7.6% is held by the ten largest clones.

The data are from a study of metastatic and nonmetastatic thyroid tumors (dated by TCRdb to 2020 to 2021). For the study in its entirety: Repertoires were compared across peripheral blood and tumor or nodule tissue samples from malignant and benign thyroid patients.

Broad study findings and their caveats: In both blood and tumor samples, TCR beta diversity was reported to be significantly higher in malignant tumors than in benign nodules.

The chain is encoded by TRBV4-1 joined to TRBJ2-7; 7 middle bases align to TRBD2. The source is a female donor with papillary thyroid cancer or a benign thyroid nodule (not recorded which). Some clones in this sample may be carry-over from other donors' samples. The material sequenced was adjacent normal tissue. The DNA reads TGCGCCAGCAGCCAAGATCGGGCTAGCGCGGGAGAATCCTACGAGCAGTACTTC. Its protein product is CASSQDRASAGESYEQYF.